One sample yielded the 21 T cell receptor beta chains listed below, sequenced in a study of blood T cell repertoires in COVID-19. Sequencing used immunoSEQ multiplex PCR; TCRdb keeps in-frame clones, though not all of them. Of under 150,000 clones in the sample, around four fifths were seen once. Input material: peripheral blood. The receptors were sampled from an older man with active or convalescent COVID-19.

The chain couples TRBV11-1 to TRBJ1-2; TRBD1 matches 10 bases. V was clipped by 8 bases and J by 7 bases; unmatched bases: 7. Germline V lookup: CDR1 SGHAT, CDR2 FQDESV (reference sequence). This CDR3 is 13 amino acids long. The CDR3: CASALTGGSGYTF. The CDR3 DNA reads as TGTGCCAGCGCCTTGACAGGGGGCAGTGGCTACACCTTC.

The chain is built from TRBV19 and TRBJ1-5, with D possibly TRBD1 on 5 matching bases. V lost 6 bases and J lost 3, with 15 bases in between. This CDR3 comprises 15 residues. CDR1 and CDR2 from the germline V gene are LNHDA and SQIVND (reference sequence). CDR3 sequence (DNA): TGTGCCAGTAGCCGCGGTGGGGCAGTCAATCAGCCCCAGCATTTT. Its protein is CASSRGGAVNQPQHF.

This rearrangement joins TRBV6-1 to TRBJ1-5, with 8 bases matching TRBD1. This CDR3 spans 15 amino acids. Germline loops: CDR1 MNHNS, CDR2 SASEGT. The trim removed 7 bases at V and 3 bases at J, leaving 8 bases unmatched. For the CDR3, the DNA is TGTGCCAGCATTACGGACAGGGTTGACAATCAGCCCCAGCATTTT. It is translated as CASITDRVDNQPQHF.

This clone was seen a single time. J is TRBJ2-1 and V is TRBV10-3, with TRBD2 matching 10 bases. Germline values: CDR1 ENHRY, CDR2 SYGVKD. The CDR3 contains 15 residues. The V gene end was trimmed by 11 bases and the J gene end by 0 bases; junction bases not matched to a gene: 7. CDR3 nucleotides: TGTGCCTCATCTAGCGGGGGCTACTCCTACAATGAGCAGTTCTTC. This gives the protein CASSSGGYSYNEQFF.

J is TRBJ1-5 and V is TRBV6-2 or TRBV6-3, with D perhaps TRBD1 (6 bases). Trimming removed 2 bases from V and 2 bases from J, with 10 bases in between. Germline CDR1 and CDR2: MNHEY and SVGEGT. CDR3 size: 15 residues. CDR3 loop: CASSYPGEGNQPQHF. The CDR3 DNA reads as TGTGCCAGCAGTTACCCAGGGGAAGGCAATCAGCCCCAGCATTTT.

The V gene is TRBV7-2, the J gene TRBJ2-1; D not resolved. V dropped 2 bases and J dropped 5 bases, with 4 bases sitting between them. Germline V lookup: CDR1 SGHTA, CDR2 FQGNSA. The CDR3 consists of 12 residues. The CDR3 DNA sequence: TGTGCCAGCAGCTTATACAACAATGAGCAGTTCTTC. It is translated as CASSLYNNEQFF.

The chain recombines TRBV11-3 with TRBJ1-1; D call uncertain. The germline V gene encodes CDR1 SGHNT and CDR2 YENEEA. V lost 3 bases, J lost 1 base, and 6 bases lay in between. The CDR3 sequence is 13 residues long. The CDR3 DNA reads TGTGCCAGCAGCTTCTCTCCGAACACTGAAGCTTTCTTT. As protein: CASSFSPNTEAFF.

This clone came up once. The CDR3 is CASSLNRDTEAFF. The CDR3 DNA follows: TGTGCCAGCTCATTGAACAGGGACACTGAAGCTTTCTTT. The rearrangement links TRBV18 to TRBJ1-1, with D tentatively TRBD1 (6 bases). CDR1 KGHSH and CDR2 LQKENI come from the germline V gene. V lost 5 bases, J lost 3 bases, and 10 bases lay in between. This CDR3 contains 13 residues. The full variable domain, completed using reference TRBV18 and TRBJ1-1, is NAGVMQNPRHLVRRRGQEARLRCSPMKGHSHVYWYRQLPEEGLKFMVYLQKENIIDESGMPKERFSAEFPKEGPSILRIQQVVRGDSAAYFCASSLNRDTEAFFGQGTRLTVV.

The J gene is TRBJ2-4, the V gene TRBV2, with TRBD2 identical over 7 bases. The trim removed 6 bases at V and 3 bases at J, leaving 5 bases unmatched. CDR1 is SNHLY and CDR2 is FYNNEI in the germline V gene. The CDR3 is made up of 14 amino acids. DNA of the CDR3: TGTGCCAGCAGGGGAGGGGCGGACAAAAACATTCAGTACTTC. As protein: CASRGGADKNIQYF. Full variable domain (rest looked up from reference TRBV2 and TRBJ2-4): EPEVTQTPSHQVTQMGQEVILRCVPISNHLYFYWYRQILGQKVEFLVSFYNNEISEKSEIFDDQFSVERPDGSNFTLKIRSTKLEDSAMYFCASRGGADKNIQYFGAGTRLSVL.

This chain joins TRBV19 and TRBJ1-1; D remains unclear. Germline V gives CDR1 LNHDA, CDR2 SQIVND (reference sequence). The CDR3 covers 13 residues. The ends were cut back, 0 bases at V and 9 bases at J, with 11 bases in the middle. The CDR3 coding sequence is TGTGCCAGTAGTATAGATTTCTTGGAGAAAGCTTTCTTT. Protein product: CASSIDFLEKAFF.

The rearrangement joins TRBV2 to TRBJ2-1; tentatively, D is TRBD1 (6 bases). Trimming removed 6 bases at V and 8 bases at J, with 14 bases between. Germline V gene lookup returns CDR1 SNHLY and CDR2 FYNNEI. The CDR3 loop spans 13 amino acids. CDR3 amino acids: CASSPGTLDEQFF. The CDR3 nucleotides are TGTGCCAGCAGCCCCGGGACATTAGATGAGCAGTTCTTC.

CDR3 nucleotides: TGTGCCAGCAGTTACGGGACAGGAGTCTCTGGAAACACCATATATTTT. The encoded protein is CASSYGTGVSGNTIYF. The chain carries TRBV6-5 and TRBJ1-3; 8 positions agree with TRBD1. Germline V CDR1 and CDR2: MNHEY, SVGAGI. The length of the CDR3 is 16 residues. Germline trimming cut 2 bases from V and 0 bases from J; bases unmatched to any gene: 3.

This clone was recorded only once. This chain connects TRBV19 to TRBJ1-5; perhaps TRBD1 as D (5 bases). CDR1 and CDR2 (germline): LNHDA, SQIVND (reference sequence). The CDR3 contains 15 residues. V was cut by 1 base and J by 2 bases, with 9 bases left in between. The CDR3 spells CASSIVGGGNQPQHF. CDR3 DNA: TGTGCCAGTAGTATAGTGGGGGGTGGCAATCAGCCCCAGCATTTT. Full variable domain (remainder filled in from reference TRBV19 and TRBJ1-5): DGGITQSPKYLFRKEGQNVTLSCEQNLNHDAMYWYRQDPGQGLRLIYYSQIVNDFQKGDIAEGYSVSREKKESFPLTVTSAQKNPTAFYLCASSIVGGGNQPQHFGDGTRLSIL.

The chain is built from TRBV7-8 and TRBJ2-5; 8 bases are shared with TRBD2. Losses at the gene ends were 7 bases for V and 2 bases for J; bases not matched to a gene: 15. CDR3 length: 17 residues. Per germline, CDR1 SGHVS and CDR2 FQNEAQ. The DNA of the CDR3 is TGTGCCAGCACCGGGACCATCGACTTAGCGGGGCAAGAGACCCAGTACTTC. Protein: CASTGTIDLAGQETQYF.

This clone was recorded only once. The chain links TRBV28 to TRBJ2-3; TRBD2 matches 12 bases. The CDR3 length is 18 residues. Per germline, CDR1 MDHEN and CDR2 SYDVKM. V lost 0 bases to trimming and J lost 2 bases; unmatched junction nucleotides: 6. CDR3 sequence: CASSLWSWTSGDTDTQYF. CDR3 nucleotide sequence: TGTGCCAGCAGTTTATGGTCCTGGACTAGCGGGGACACAGATACGCAGTATTTT.

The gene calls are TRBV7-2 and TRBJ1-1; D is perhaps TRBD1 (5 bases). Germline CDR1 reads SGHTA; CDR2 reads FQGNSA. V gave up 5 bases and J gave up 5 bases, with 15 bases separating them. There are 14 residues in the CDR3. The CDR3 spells CASSQMGGGTEAFF. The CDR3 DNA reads TGTGCCAGCAGCCAAATGGGGGGAGGAACTGAAGCTTTCTTT. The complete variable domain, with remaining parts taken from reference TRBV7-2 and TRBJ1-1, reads GAGVSQSPSNKVTEKGKDVELRCDPISGHTALYWYRQSLGQGLEFLIYFQGNSAPDKSGLPSDRFSAERTGGSVSTLTIQRTQQEDSAVYLCASSQMGGGTEAFFGQGTRLTVV.

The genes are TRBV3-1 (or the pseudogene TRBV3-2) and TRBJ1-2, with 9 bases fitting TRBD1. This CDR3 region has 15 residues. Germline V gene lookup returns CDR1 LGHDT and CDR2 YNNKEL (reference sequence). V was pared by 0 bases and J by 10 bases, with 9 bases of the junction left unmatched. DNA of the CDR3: TGTGCCAGCAGCCAAGATCTCGGGACAGGGAGGTCCTACACCTTC. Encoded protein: CASSQDLGTGRSYTF.

The CDR3 spells CASSPTSGADYEQYF. The CDR3 DNA follows: TGTGCCAGCTCACCGACTAGCGGGGCCGACTACGAGCAGTACTTC. The V gene is TRBV18, the J gene TRBJ2-7, with 11 bases identical to TRBD2. J was trimmed by 3 bases and V by 3 bases; bases with no gene match: 4. The CDR3 spans 15 residues. The V gene's germline CDR1 is KGHSH and CDR2 LQKENI.

CDR3 DNA: TGTGCCAGCGCGCCAGGGCGGACAGGGCCTGGGGCCAACGTCCTGACTTTC. It is translated as CASAPGRTGPGANVLTF. This chain joins TRBV28 and TRBJ2-6; 8 bases agree with TRBD1. V shed 8 bases, J shed 2 bases, and the junction held 11 bases outside the gene matches. CDR1 is MDHEN, CDR2 SYDVKM, per germline. The CDR3 runs to 17 residues.

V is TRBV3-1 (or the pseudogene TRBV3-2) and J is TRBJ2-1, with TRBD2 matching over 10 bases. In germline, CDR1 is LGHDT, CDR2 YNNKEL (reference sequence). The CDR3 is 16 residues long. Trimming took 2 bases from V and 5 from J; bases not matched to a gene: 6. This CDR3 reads CASSQLAGDLHNEQFF. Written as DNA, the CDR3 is TGTGCCAGCAGCCAACTAGCGGGGGACCTTCACAATGAGCAGTTCTTC.

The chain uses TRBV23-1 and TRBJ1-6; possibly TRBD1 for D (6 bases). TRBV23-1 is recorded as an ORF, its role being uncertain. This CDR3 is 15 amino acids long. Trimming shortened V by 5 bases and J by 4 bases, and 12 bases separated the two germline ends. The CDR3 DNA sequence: TGCGCCAGCAGTATGTACAGGGTATATAATTCACCCCTCCACTTT. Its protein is CASSMYRVYNSPLHF.